Shown below are 12 T cell receptor beta chains from a single sample sequenced in a study of cytomegalovirus exposure and HLA in healthy donors (dated by TCRdb to the late 2010s). The library was prepared using the immunoSEQ multiplex PCR assay. For the multiplex PCR, a mixture combining 60 forward primers for TCR Vbeta segments and 13 reverse primers for TCR Jbeta segments was used. TCRdb provides this immuneACCESS table in a form limited to in-frame rearrangements. Some clones are lacking; in checked studies, under half of them reflect an unresolved V gene, and why the rest are absent is not known. The sample data list approximately 120,000 clones, and approximately 71% of these were observed just once. The top ten clones comprise roughly 8% of the sample. The specimen was PBMCs. The receptors stem from a man aged 35 to 55 in good health and CMV-seronegative.

This chain links TRBV5-1 with TRBJ1-4; no reliable D call. The CDR3 consists of 13 residues. Between the trimmed V and J ends, which lost 5 bases and 8 bases, there was a span of 13 bases. The germline V gene has CDR1 SGHRS and CDR2 YFSETQ. CDR3 coding DNA: TGCGCCAGCAGTTCGTCAGGAAAAGAAAAACTGTTTTTT. It yields the protein CASSSSGKEKLFF.

The chain has TRBV4-3 and TRBJ2-7; 10 bases match TRBD1. V lost 0 bases to trimming and J lost 3 bases; unmatched junction nucleotides: 5. The CDR3 covers 16 residues. Germline CDR1 is LGHNA and CDR2 is YSLEER. CDR3 loop: CASSQDVGQGYYEQYF. CDR3 nucleotides: TGCGCCAGCAGCCAAGATGTGGGACAGGGGTACTACGAGCAGTACTTC.

This clone has just a few counts. This sequence joins TRBV2 and TRBJ1-5, with TRBD1 matching over 10 bases. CDR1 and CDR2 from the germline V gene are SNHLY and FYNNEI. V gave up 5 bases and J gave up 4 bases; unmatched junction bases: 2. The CDR3 is 14 amino acids. The chain's CDR3 is CASSWTGGNQPQHF. The CDR3 DNA reads as TGTGCCAGCAGTTGGACAGGGGGAAATCAGCCCCAGCATTTT.

J is TRBJ2-7 and V is TRBV5-1; TRBD1 matches 9 bases. The CDR3 contains 12 residues. V trimming: 5 bases; J trimming: 7 bases; junction bases outside the gene matches: 4. The germline V gene has CDR1 SGHRS and CDR2 YFSETQ. The DNA of the CDR3 is TGCGCCAGCAGGGCAGGGACAGGGGAGCAGTACTTC. It yields the protein CASRAGTGEQYF.

With respect to this clone: Germline and junction disagree at one end, which may indicate a read error. This chain uses TRBV7-9 with TRBJ2-7; 9 bases line up with TRBD1. The CDR3 is made up of 15 amino acids. CDR1 is SEHNR and CDR2 is FQNEAQ in the germline V gene (reference sequence). The CDR3 DNA follows: TGTTCCAGCAGCGTACAGGGGGCTGAAGTAGACGAGCAGTACTTC. As protein: CSSSVQGAEVDEQYF.

The V gene is TRBV9, the J gene TRBJ2-5, with D tentatively TRBD2 (5 bases). The CDR3 spans 14 residues. Germline values: CDR1 SGDLS, CDR2 YYNGEE. Trimming removed 4 bases at V and 4 bases at J, with 14 bases between. CDR3 sequence (DNA): TGTGCCAGCAGCCGGCGGGTAGTTGGAGAGACCCAGTACTTC. Protein: CASSRRVVGETQYF.

The rearrangement links TRBV6-1 to TRBJ2-7, with 12 bases matching TRBD2. The CDR3 covers 14 residues. After removal of 6 bases from V and 4 bases from J, the junction contained 4 bases not matched to a gene. CDR1 is MNHNS, CDR2 SASEGT, per germline. CDR3 protein: CASRVTSGGYEQYF. In DNA form, the CDR3 reads TGTGCCAGCAGAGTGACTAGCGGGGGATACGAGCAGTACTTC.

CDR3 in amino acids: CASSQLDRGTFF. CDR3 coding DNA: TGTGCCAGCAGCCAATTGGACAGGGGAACTTTCTTT. J is TRBJ1-1 and V is TRBV16; TRBD1 matches 9 bases. In germline, CDR1 is KGHSY, CDR2 FQNENV. This CDR3 is built from 12 residues. After removal of 1 base from V and 12 bases from J, the junction contained 3 bases not matched to a gene.

This clone was found a few times. A read error may produce the germline difference seen at one junction end. V is TRBV28 and J is TRBJ2-5, with D unresolved. Germline loops: CDR1 MDHEN, CDR2 SYDVKM. This CDR3 contains 15 residues. The CDR3 coding sequence is TGTGCCACCAGTGAGTTTGGGCCTGGCCAAGAGACCCAGTACTTC. It is translated as CATSEFGPGQETQYF.

The rearrangement links TRBV7-2 to TRBJ2-5; TRBD2 might be the D (5 bases). The V gene lost 1 base and the J gene lost 4 bases, with 10 bases spanning the gap. CDR1 and CDR2 (germline): SGHTA, FQGNSA. This CDR3 has 14 amino acids. As DNA, the CDR3 is TGTGCCAGCAGCTTAGGCAGAGGAGGAGAGACCCAGTACTTC. As protein: CASSLGRGGETQYF.

This clone has a handful of counts. V usage is TRBV9 and J usage is TRBJ2-2; 9 nucleotides align to TRBD2. J lost 6 bases, V lost 1 base, and 4 bases had no gene match. The CDR3 covers 15 residues. Germline V CDR1 and CDR2: SGDLS, YYNGEE. The CDR3 here is CASSVRTSDAGELFF. The CDR3 bases are TGTGCCAGCAGCGTACGGACTAGCGACGCCGGGGAGCTGTTTTTT.

The chain couples TRBV5-4 to TRBJ2-3; 10 nucleotides match TRBD1. This CDR3 spans 15 amino acids. Germline-derived CDR1 and CDR2 are SGHNT and YYREEE (reference sequence). V shed 4 bases, J shed 1 base, and the junction held 3 bases outside the gene matches. The CDR3 bases are TGTGCCAGCAGCCAGGGGACAGGGGGCACAGATACGCAGTATTTT. Protein product: CASSQGTGGTDTQYF.